This TCR beta chain was found in a study of T cell responses to AZD1222 COVID-19 vaccine. This clone was detected once. Repertoires were generated with immunoSEQ multiplex PCR, while TCRdb's copy carries only in-frame clones and drops some. This table has 66,000 or so clones, more than 85% appearing once. The material was peripheral blood, obtained on day 0 of AZD1222 vaccination. The TCR originated in an adult in good health.

The CDR3 loop is CASSFGYEQYF. CDR3 sequence (DNA): TGTGCCAGCAGTTTCGGCTACGAGCAGTACTTC. This chain uses TRBV12-3 or TRBV12-4 with TRBJ2-7, with unresolved D. V was clipped by 3 bases and J by 3 bases, with 3 bases between them. The CDR3 is made up of 11 amino acids.